This is a list of T cell receptor beta chains from one sample in a study of blood T cell repertoires in COVID-19. The method was immunoSEQ multiplex PCR; TCRdb's version includes in-frame clones alone and lacks a portion of them. This sample has 93,000 or so clones; 84% occur once, and the top ten carry around 12%. Sample: peripheral blood. The origin of the receptors is a human donor in a cohort sampled during active COVID-19. The CDR3 runs from the conserved cysteine through the conserved F or W.

V gene: TRBV7-2
J gene: TRBJ2-5
CDR3 protein: CASSFEGQGTQYF

V gene: TRBV7-9
J gene: TRBJ1-1
CDR3 protein: CASSYDLGPNTEAFF

V gene: TRBV6-5
J gene: TRBJ1-2
CDR3 protein: CASILDGGAYGYTF

V gene: TRBV19
J gene: TRBJ2-2
CDR3 protein: CASSMSQGYGELFF

V gene: TRBV6-4
J gene: TRBJ2-3
CDR3 protein: CASRMTSGGTDTQYF

V gene: TRBV18
J gene: TRBJ1-2
CDR3 protein: CASSPDSGRNGYTF

V gene: TRBV6-2/TRBV6-3
J gene: TRBJ1-3
CDR3 protein: CASSYPERNTIYF

V gene: TRBV7-2
J gene: TRBJ1-2
CDR3 protein: CASSKDRASGYTF

V gene: TRBV11-2
J gene: TRBJ1-4
CDR3 protein: CASSTTGSTNEKLFF

V gene: TRBV30
J gene: TRBJ1-2
CDR3 protein: CAWGGQGGAYGYTF

V gene: TRBV30
J gene: TRBJ2-1
CDR3 protein: CAWILKGGNEQFF

V gene: TRBV7-2
J gene: TRBJ2-3
CDR3 protein: CASSWGSGGGTDTQYF

V gene: TRBV5-6
J gene: TRBJ1-2
CDR3 protein: CASSLRDGGLYGYTF

V gene: TRBV5-1
J gene: TRBJ2-1
CDR3 protein: CASSPNPGQNYNEQFF

V gene: TRBV4-1
J gene: TRBJ1-2
CDR3 protein: CASSQDLVRVRGYTF

V gene: TRBV6-5
J gene: TRBJ1-1
CDR3 protein: CASTGTGGDEAFF

V gene: TRBV5-1
J gene: TRBJ2-7
CDR3 protein: CASSLGPGSYEQYF

V gene: TRBV5-5
J gene: TRBJ2-4
CDR3 protein: CASSYMGAMGGNIQYF

V gene: TRBV11-3
J gene: TRBJ1-1
CDR3 protein: CASSLDREGAAFF

V gene: TRBV5-6
J gene: TRBJ1-2
CDR3 protein: CASSLISGQNYGYTF

V gene: TRBV15
J gene: TRBJ1-2
CDR3 protein: CATSREGTLNYGYTF

V gene: TRBV2
J gene: TRBJ2-7
CDR3 protein: CASRDFTEQYF

V gene: TRBV27
J gene: TRBJ1-5
CDR3 protein: CASSLRQGARQPQHF

V gene: TRBV19
J gene: TRBJ1-2
CDR3 protein: CASSIPTENYGYTF

V gene: TRBV11-2
J gene: TRBJ2-5
CDR3 protein: CASSRRRTGPSGAQETQYF

V gene: TRBV27
J gene: TRBJ1-2
CDR3 protein: CASRHTQGNGYTF

V gene: TRBV7-2
J gene: TRBJ2-5
CDR3 protein: CASSSGAGAQGAQYF